Below are 19 T cell receptor beta chains sequenced from a single sample in a study of identical twins' blood T cells. One entry per CDR3 protein results from TCRdb running MiXCR on the 5' RACE reads. The sample yields 350,000 to 400,000 distinct CDR3 sequences, roughly 30% seen once. Sequencing was carried out using PBMCs. These receptor sequences come from a woman between 18 and 49 years old in good health.

Remarks on this clonotype: No conserved phenylalanine or tryptophan ends this CDR3, so it is likely a read error. The rearrangement links TRBV12-3 or TRBV12-4 to TRBJ1-1, with D tentatively TRBD1 (6 bases). V was pared by 6 bases and J by 1 base, with 18 bases between. The CDR3 totals 16 residues. CDR3 sequence: CASSPNKGGSNTEAFC. CDR3 nucleotide sequence: TGTGCCAGCAGCCCGAATAAGGGGGGGTCGAACACTGAAGCTTTCTGT.

The V and J genes are TRBV6-5 and TRBJ1-2, with D maybe TRBD1 (6 bases). The V end lost 0 bases, the J end lost 7 bases, and 15 bases lay between the germline ends. The CDR3 has 15 amino acids. Germline CDR1 MNHEY, CDR2 SVGAGI. The CDR3 DNA is TGTGCCAGCAGTTACTCGAAGTCCGGGGGCTTTGGCTACACCTTC. This encodes CASSYSKSGGFGYTF.

This clonotype came up a few times. The chain couples TRBV6-2 or TRBV6-3 to TRBJ1-6, with D uncertain. The V gene lost 6 bases and the J gene lost 7 bases, with 10 bases spanning the gap. The germline CDR1 and CDR2 sequences are MNHEY and SVGEGT. This CDR3 is built from 13 residues. CDR3 sequence (DNA): TGTGCCAGCAGGGAATTGGCGAATTCACCCCTCCACTTT. This gives the protein CASRELANSPLHF.

This clonotype has just a few counts. The chain has TRBV29-1 and TRBJ2-2; D is undetermined. The CDR3 is 13 amino acids. With 6 bases removed from V and 1 base from J, the gap between germline ends came to 9 bases. The germline V gene has CDR1 SQVTM and CDR2 ANQGSEA. The CDR3 DNA reads TGCAGCGTACGGGTCATGAACACCGGGGAGCTGTTTTTT. As protein: CSVRVMNTGELFF.

The genes are TRBV5-1 and TRBJ1-1; no clear D gene. Trimming took 4 bases from V and 3 from J, leaving 13 bases between them. The V gene's germline CDR1 is SGHRS and CDR2 YFSETQ. This CDR3 has 14 residues. In DNA form, the CDR3 reads TGCGCCAGCAGCGTATTCTCAGGAGACACTGAAGCTTTCTTT. Its translation is CASSVFSGDTEAFF. Combining the CDR3 with reference TRBV5-1 and TRBJ1-1 gives the whole variable domain KAGVTQTPRYLIKTRGQQVTLSCSPISGHRSVSWYQQTPGQGLQFLFEYFSETQRNKGNFPGRFSGRQFSNSRSEMNVSTLELGDSALYLCASSVFSGDTEAFFGQGTRLTVV.

The chain recombines TRBV7-9 with TRBJ1-2, with D possibly matching TRBD1 (5 bases). Trimming took 2 bases from V and 7 from J, leaving 17 bases between them. This CDR3 spans 15 amino acids. Germline V gene sequence: CDR1 SEHNR, CDR2 FQNEAQ (reference sequence). The CDR3 spells CASSLMTAPIGGYTF. For the CDR3, the DNA is TGTGCCAGCAGCTTAATGACAGCGCCCATAGGTGGCTACACCTTC.

This clonotype occurred a few times. This chain joins TRBV27 and TRBJ2-2; D perhaps matches TRBD1 (6 bases). Germline CDR1 reads MNHEY; CDR2 reads SMNVEV (reference sequence). V was clipped by 0 bases and J by 1 base, with 12 bases between them. The CDR3 runs 17 residues. CDR3 bases: TGTGCCAGCAGTTTATCGATCGAAGGGGGGAACACCGGGGAGCTGTTTTTT. It yields the protein CASSLSIEGGNTGELFF.

The J gene is TRBJ2-3, the V gene TRBV20-1; the match to TRBD2 covers 10 bases. Germline CDR1 is DFQATT and CDR2 is SNEGSKA (reference sequence). V was pared by 5 bases and J by 4 bases, with 6 bases of the junction left unmatched. The CDR3 is 14 amino acids. For the CDR3, the DNA is TGCAGTGCTCACAGCGGGGGGGGATCAGATACGCAGTATTTT. Translated: CSAHSGGGSDTQYF.

In this sample, this clonotype turned up many times. V gene TRBV20-1 combines with J gene TRBJ1-1; maybe TRBD1 (5 bases). The V gene's germline CDR1 is DFQATT and CDR2 SNEGSKA (reference sequence). The CDR3 runs to 14 residues. Trimming left V 0 bases short and J 5 bases short, with 13 bases between. CDR3 bases: TGCAGTGCTAGAGATAGGGCAGGGCGGACTGAAGCTTTCTTT. It yields the protein CSARDRAGRTEAFF.

Comments on this clonotype: Its ends do not fully match the called genes, so a read error is possible. This rearrangement joins TRBV6-5 to TRBJ1-2; no reliable D call. The CDR3 length is 16 residues. The germline gives CDR1 MNHEY, CDR2 SVGAGI. CDR3 sequence reads: CVSSYSYRSQPDGYTF. The CDR3 DNA reads as TGTGTCAGCAGTTACTCCTACCGGTCCCAACCGGATGGCTACACCTTC.

This clonotype has more than one count but fewer than ten. The chain employs TRBV7-9 and TRBJ1-1, with no clear D. The germline V and J ends were trimmed by 1 base and 10 bases, with 10 bases remaining between them. The CDR3 is 12 residues long. Germline V gene data show CDR1 as SEHNR and CDR2 as FQNEAQ (reference sequence). The chain's CDR3 is CASSLGGSGAFF. CDR3 DNA sequence: TGTGCCAGCAGCTTAGGTGGGAGCGGAGCTTTCTTT.

This clonotype occurred many times. V is TRBV5-1 and J is TRBJ1-1, with D unclear. Trimming took off 4 bases at V and 0 bases at J, with 7 bases between the two ends. Germline V gene sequence: CDR1 SGHRS, CDR2 YFSETQ. This CDR3 contains 13 residues. DNA for the CDR3: TGCGCCAGCAGCCACCCCATGAACACTGAAGCTTTCTTT. Its protein product is CASSHPMNTEAFF.

This clonotype came up a few times. The chain recombines TRBV6-5 with TRBJ2-7, with a weak D call TRBD2 (5 bases). This CDR3 region has 14 residues. Trimming removed 5 bases from V and 0 bases from J, with 11 bases in between. Germline CDR1 MNHEY, CDR2 SVGAGI. The CDR3 loop is CASSRSDDSYEQYF. In DNA form, the CDR3 reads TGTGCCAGCAGTCGTAGCGACGACTCCTACGAGCAGTACTTC.

The V call is TRBV5-1, the J call TRBJ1-1; TRBD1 is a possible D gene (6 bases). The CDR3 spans 14 residues. V shed 3 bases and J shed 1 base, with 10 bases lying between them. Germline V gene data show CDR1 as SGHRS and CDR2 as YFSETQ. This CDR3 is CASSWDTSNTEAFF. The CDR3 DNA reads as TGCGCCAGCAGCTGGGACACCTCGAACACTGAAGCTTTCTTT.

The chain recombines TRBV30 with TRBJ2-7; D not resolved. The germline V gene encodes CDR1 GTSNPN and CDR2 SVGIG (reference sequence). CDR3 length: 12 amino acids. The germline V and J ends were trimmed by 4 bases and 2 bases, with 9 bases remaining between them. The CDR3: CAWTTETYEQYF. The CDR3, as DNA: TGTGCCTGGACCACCGAAACCTACGAGCAGTACTTC.

The DNA for the CDR3 is TGTGCCAGCAGCGGAGGGGCCTTCAGCACAGATACGCAGTATTTT. It is translated as CASSGGAFSTDTQYF. The rearrangement joins TRBV9 to TRBJ2-3, with D perhaps TRBD1 or TRBD2 (5 bases each). V lost 3 bases and J lost 0, with 11 bases in between. The CDR3 covers 15 residues. Germline V CDR1 and CDR2: SGDLS, YYNGEE.

The gene calls are TRBV6-2 or TRBV6-3 and TRBJ2-1; D might be TRBD2 (6 bases). CDR1 is MNHEY, CDR2 SVGEGT, per germline. CDR3 size: 15 residues. The V and J ends lost 6 bases and 2 bases respectively, with 14 bases between them. As DNA, the CDR3 is TGTGCCAGCAGATCTAGCGTAGGCACCTACAATGAGCAGTTCTTC. This gives the protein CASRSSVGTYNEQFF.

The chain uses TRBV6-1 and TRBJ2-7, with D maybe TRBD1 (6 bases). CDR3 size: 15 residues. Germline V gene data show CDR1 as MNHNS and CDR2 as SASEGT. Trimming left V 6 bases short and J 11 bases short, with 26 bases between. In nucleotides, the CDR3 is TGTGCCAGCAGCGACGTGGCAGGGGCTTCACTTAGGGAGTACTTC. It codes for CASSDVAGASLREYF.

The J gene is TRBJ1-4, the V gene TRBV7-6, with unresolved D. Germline V gene lookup returns CDR1 SGHVS and CDR2 FNYEAQ. This CDR3 is built from 14 residues. V gave up 1 base and J gave up 6 bases, with 9 bases separating them. CDR3 amino acids: CASSLGPSHEKLFF. Written as DNA, the CDR3 is TGTGCCAGCAGCTTAGGTCCCAGTCATGAAAAACTGTTTTTT.